This T cell receptor (beta chain) stems from a study of Graves' ophthalmopathy and Graves' hyperthyroidism. Study at large: Peripheral blood was gathered at the point of initial diagnosis, before any treatment started. Study results and limitations: Ophthalmopathy progression was predicted with under 71% sensitivity and 72.22% specificity. Appearing in blood as well were most expanded thyroid clonotypes above 0.001 frequency.

The V and J ends lost 4 bases and 4 bases respectively, with 17 bases between them. The germline V gene has CDR1 SGHKS and CDR2 YYEKEE (reference sequence). This CDR3 has 15 amino acids. Patients were diagnosed from clinical symptoms, serum thyroxine, TRAb, thyroid ultrasound and orbital computed tomography. In its sample, this clonotype was seen many times. Antigen: not known. Amplification from RNA transcripts yielded the TCR beta CDR3 regions. First-round RT-PCR used HTBI primers; second-round multiplex PCR followed. TCRdb analysed the multiplex PCR reads with MiXCR anew, one entry per CDR3 protein. This table has around 470,000 distinct CDR3 sequences, under 15% appearing once.

This chain uses TRBV5-5 with TRBJ2-5; no clear D. The sequenced material came from blood. This receptor was taken from a woman in her twenties or thirties with Graves' ophthalmopathy. CDR3 region: CASSTPHGVGETQYF. The CDR3 region has the DNA TGTGCCAGCAGCACCCCACATGGGGTGGGAGAGACCCAGTACTTC.